A selection of T cell receptor beta chains follows, all from one sample in a study of T-cell reconstitution after alpha-beta-depleted transplantation in children. Each CDR3 protein is one row after TCRdb ran MiXCR on the PCR reads. The sample gives some 290,000 distinct CDR3 sequences, over 20% of which show up once; about a tenth is in the top ten. Sequencing was performed on PBMCs, mostly from graft donor cells, taken 180 days after TCRalphabeta/CD19-depleted stem cell transplant. The receptors here all came from a male patient younger than 18 who had a stem cell transplant for acute lymphoblastic leukemia, so the T cells may come from the graft donor. The CDR3 runs from the conserved cysteine through the conserved F or W. The D gene is left open where the match is weak. Some rows have no size entry. The others give once, few or many, or a class for an expanded clone.

abundance: once; v_gene: TRBV7-2; d_gene: TRBD2; len: 16; j_gene: TRBJ2-3; CDR3nt: TGTGCCAGCAGCCCCCTAGCGGGAGCACGCACAGATACGCAGTATTTT; CDR3aa: CASSPLAGARTDTQYF
abundance: -; v_gene: TRBV5-1; d_gene: -; len: 14; j_gene: TRBJ2-1; CDR3nt: TGCGCCAGCAGCCGCGAGACTAGTTTCAATGGGCAGTTCTTC; CDR3aa: CASSRETSFNGQFF
abundance: -; v_gene: TRBV5-6; d_gene: TRBD2; len: 15; j_gene: TRBJ2-7; CDR3nt: TGTGCCAGCAGCCCCCTCCGGGAGGCCTCCTACGAGCAGTACTTC; CDR3aa: CASSPLREASYEQYF
abundance: -; v_gene: TRBV12-3/TRBV12-4; d_gene: -; len: 15; j_gene: TRBJ2-7; CDR3nt: TGTGCCAGCAGTCCAGGGGGCGCGGGGGTCTACGAGCAGTACTTC; CDR3aa: CASSPGGAGVYEQYF
abundance: -; v_gene: TRBV5-6; d_gene: -; len: 10; j_gene: TRBJ2-3; CDR3nt: TGTGCCAGCAGCGGCCATACGCAGTATTTT; CDR3aa: CASSGHTQYF
abundance: few; v_gene: TRBV20-1; d_gene: TRBD2; len: 15; j_gene: TRBJ2-1; CDR3nt: TGCAGTGCTAGAGTTAGCGGGAGATCCTACAATGAGCAGTTCTTC; CDR3aa: CSARVSGRSYNEQFF
abundance: -; v_gene: TRBV15; d_gene: -; len: 13; j_gene: TRBJ2-7; CDR3nt: TGTGCCACCAGCATTCGGGGGCCCTACGAGCAGTACTTC; CDR3aa: CATSIRGPYEQYF
abundance: -; v_gene: TRBV7-2; d_gene: -; len: 16; j_gene: TRBJ2-2; CDR3nt: TGTGCCAGCAGCTTAGCGAATCGGCTAGTTCCCCGGGAGCTGTTTTTT; CDR3aa: CASSLANRLVPRELFF
abundance: few; v_gene: TRBV24-1; d_gene: -; len: 11; j_gene: TRBJ2-3; CDR3nt: TGTGCCACCTCCTCGGGGGATACGCAGTATTTT; CDR3aa: CATSSGDTQYF
abundance: -; v_gene: TRBV29-1; d_gene: -; len: 14; j_gene: TRBJ2-3; CDR3nt: TGCAGCGATCGTAGCGGAACCGCCACAGATACGCAGTATTTT; CDR3aa: CSDRSGTATDTQYF
abundance: -; v_gene: TRBV20-1; d_gene: -; len: 17; j_gene: TRBJ2-7; CDR3nt: TGCTGTGCTAGAGATCTGTGGGGGGTAGCAACTTCCTACGAGCAGTACTTC; CDR3aa: CCARDLWGVATSYEQYF
abundance: -; v_gene: TRBV11-2; d_gene: -; len: 11; j_gene: TRBJ2-1; CDR3nt: TGTGCCACCCGGAGTTACAATGAGCAGTTCTTC; CDR3aa: CATRSYNEQFF
abundance: -; v_gene: TRBV10-3; d_gene: -; len: 15; j_gene: TRBJ1-5; CDR3nt: TGTGCCATCAGTGAGTTTGACAGTAGCAATCAGCCCCAGCATTTT; CDR3aa: CAISEFDSSNQPQHF
abundance: -; v_gene: TRBV5-6; d_gene: TRBD1; len: 16; j_gene: TRBJ2-2; CDR3nt: TGTGCCAGCGGTAGACAGGGGGCAGGGAACACCGGGGAGCTGTTTTTT; CDR3aa: CASGRQGAGNTGELFF
abundance: many; v_gene: TRBV6-4; d_gene: -; len: 12; j_gene: TRBJ2-7; CDR3nt: TGTGCCAGCAGTGACTCATCATACGAGCAGTACTTC; CDR3aa: CASSDSSYEQYF
abundance: few; v_gene: TRBV14; d_gene: -; len: 15; j_gene: TRBJ1-3; CDR3nt: TGTGCCAGCAGCCAACAGGGGCGCAGAGGAAACACCATATATTTT; CDR3aa: CASSQQGRRGNTIYF
abundance: few; v_gene: TRBV6-1; d_gene: -; len: 15; j_gene: TRBJ2-5; CDR3nt: TGTGCCAGCAGCCCCGGGACCTTAACCAGGGAGACCCAGTACTTC; CDR3aa: CASSPGTLTRETQYF
abundance: -; v_gene: TRBV6-2/TRBV6-3; d_gene: TRBD1; len: 17; j_gene: TRBJ1-1; CDR3nt: TGTGCCAGCAGAACCAGGGGGATATACATAATGAACACTGAAGCTTTCTTT; CDR3aa: CASRTRGIYIMNTEAFF
abundance: few; v_gene: TRBV13; d_gene: TRBD1; len: 14; j_gene: TRBJ1-1; CDR3nt: TGTGCCAGCAGCGCACAGGGGAGGATAACTGAAGCTTTCTTT; CDR3aa: CASSAQGRITEAFF
abundance: few; v_gene: TRBV12-3/TRBV12-4; d_gene: TRBD1; len: 14; j_gene: TRBJ2-1; CDR3nt: TGTGCCAGCAGTTTAGAGGGGGCGGGTAATGAGCAGTTCTTC; CDR3aa: CASSLEGAGNEQFF
abundance: -; v_gene: TRBV29-1; d_gene: -; len: 11; j_gene: TRBJ1-3; CDR3nt: TGCAGCGTCGGGGGTGGAAACACCATATATTTT; CDR3aa: CSVGGGNTIYF
abundance: many; v_gene: TRBV12-3/TRBV12-4; d_gene: TRBD2; len: 15; j_gene: TRBJ2-1; CDR3nt: TGTGCCAGCACCGGGGCGGGAGAGGTCGGCAATGAGCAGTTCTTC; CDR3aa: CASTGAGEVGNEQFF
abundance: -; v_gene: TRBV6-1; d_gene: -; len: 15; j_gene: TRBJ1-3; CDR3nt: TGTGCCAGCAGGTTTGACAGGAGCTCTGGAAACACCATATATTTT; CDR3aa: CASRFDRSSGNTIYF
abundance: few; v_gene: TRBV29-1; d_gene: -; len: 14; j_gene: TRBJ1-2; CDR3nt: TGCAGCATTGCGGACGCCAAGACCTACTATGGCTACACCTTC; CDR3aa: CSIADAKTYYGYTF
abundance: -; v_gene: TRBV5-1; d_gene: -; len: 13; j_gene: TRBJ2-7; CDR3nt: TGCGCCAGCAGCTTGCCGGACTCCCTTGAGCAGTACTTC; CDR3aa: CASSLPDSLEQYF
abundance: few; v_gene: TRBV7-3; d_gene: -; len: 15; j_gene: TRBJ2-1; CDR3nt: TGTGCCAGCAGCCCGGGGGACACCTCCTACAATGAGCAGTTCTTC; CDR3aa: CASSPGDTSYNEQFF
abundance: few; v_gene: TRBV6-5; d_gene: TRBD2; len: 15; j_gene: TRBJ2-5; CDR3nt: TGTGCCAGCAGTTACGGGATGGGACTAGGGGAGACCCAGTACTTC; CDR3aa: CASSYGMGLGETQYF
abundance: few; v_gene: TRBV5-1; d_gene: -; len: 10; j_gene: TRBJ1-2; CDR3nt: TGCGCCAGCAGAGGGGATGGCTACACCTTC; CDR3aa: CASRGDGYTF
abundance: few; v_gene: TRBV20-1; d_gene: -; len: 12; j_gene: TRBJ1-1; CDR3nt: TGCAGTGCTTACGTGATGAACACTGAAGCTTTCTTT; CDR3aa: CSAYVMNTEAFF
abundance: -; v_gene: TRBV5-1; d_gene: TRBD2; len: 18; j_gene: TRBJ2-1; CDR3nt: TGCGCCAGCAGCTTGGCCCGACTAGCGGGAGGGGGGGAGAATGAGCAGTTCTTC; CDR3aa: CASSLARLAGGGENEQFF
abundance: -; v_gene: TRBV14; d_gene: -; len: 15; j_gene: TRBJ2-7; CDR3nt: TGTGCCAGCAGCCAAGTTCAGGGGGGAACCTACGAGCAGTACTTC; CDR3aa: CASSQVQGGTYEQYF
abundance: -; v_gene: TRBV3-1; d_gene: -; len: 16; j_gene: TRBJ2-7; CDR3nt: TGTGCCAGCAGCTCAACCCGTGGCCGGTGGGGCTACGAGCAGTACTTC; CDR3aa: CASSSTRGRWGYEQYF
abundance: few; v_gene: TRBV2; d_gene: -; len: 16; j_gene: TRBJ2-5; CDR3nt: TGTGCCAGCAGTGAGGCAAGGACATACTCCCAAGAGACCCAGTACTTC; CDR3aa: CASSEARTYSQETQYF
abundance: many; v_gene: TRBV12-3/TRBV12-4; d_gene: -; len: 15; j_gene: TRBJ2-1; CDR3nt: TGTGCCAGCAGTTCCATGACTAGAGGCAACAATGAGCAGTTCTTC; CDR3aa: CASSSMTRGNNEQFF
abundance: -; v_gene: TRBV25-1; d_gene: -; len: 16; j_gene: TRBJ2-1; CDR3nt: TGTGCCAGCAGTGAGCCTCGCGGGTCGAAATACAATGAGCAGTTCTTC; CDR3aa: CASSEPRGSKYNEQFF
abundance: -; v_gene: TRBV7-9; d_gene: -; len: 12; j_gene: TRBJ1-1; CDR3nt: TGTGCCAGCAGCTCCCGGGGGACTGAAGCTTTCTTT; CDR3aa: CASSSRGTEAFF
abundance: -; v_gene: TRBV5-1; d_gene: -; len: 17; j_gene: TRBJ1-4; CDR3nt: TGCGCCAGCAGCTTGGCAGGGAGTGGGGCAACTAATGAAAAACTGTTTTTT; CDR3aa: CASSLAGSGATNEKLFF
abundance: -; v_gene: TRBV7-2; d_gene: TRBD1; len: 14; j_gene: TRBJ2-5; CDR3nt: TGTGCCAGCAGCCGCGACAGGGGAGGAGAGACCCAGTACTTC; CDR3aa: CASSRDRGGETQYF
abundance: few; v_gene: TRBV20-1; d_gene: -; len: 13; j_gene: TRBJ1-1; CDR3nt: TGCAGTGCTAGAGGGGCAGGGGTGACTGAAGCTTTCTTT; CDR3aa: CSARGAGVTEAFF
abundance: -; v_gene: TRBV6-1; d_gene: -; len: 15; j_gene: TRBJ2-6; CDR3nt: TGTGCCAGCAGTCGCAGGTTTGGTGGGGCCAACGTCCTGACTTTC; CDR3aa: CASSRRFGGANVLTF
abundance: -; v_gene: TRBV12-3/TRBV12-4; d_gene: TRBD1; len: 13; j_gene: TRBJ1-1; CDR3nt: TGTGCCAGCAGGGACAGGGGGAGAACTGAAGCTTTCTTT; CDR3aa: CASRDRGRTEAFF
abundance: -; v_gene: TRBV20-1; d_gene: -; len: 11; j_gene: TRBJ2-7; CDR3nt: TGCAGTGTACGGGGCCAATACGAGCAGTACTTC; CDR3aa: CSVRGQYEQYF
abundance: few; v_gene: TRBV29-1; d_gene: TRBD2; len: 16; j_gene: TRBJ2-2; CDR3nt: TGCAGCGTTGACGGCGGGACTAGCGGGAAGGTCGGGGAGCTGTTTTTT; CDR3aa: CSVDGGTSGKVGELFF
abundance: -; v_gene: TRBV10-3; d_gene: -; len: 15; j_gene: TRBJ1-6; CDR3nt: TGTGCCATCAGTGAGTCACAGGGAATGGGTTCACCCCTCCACTTT; CDR3aa: CAISESQGMGSPLHF
abundance: -; v_gene: TRBV18; d_gene: -; len: 14; j_gene: TRBJ1-1; CDR3nt: TGTGCCAGCTCACCTACAGTACTGAACACTGAAGCTTTCTTT; CDR3aa: CASSPTVLNTEAFF
abundance: -; v_gene: TRBV3-1; d_gene: -; len: 17; j_gene: TRBJ2-7; CDR3nt: TGTGCCAGCAGCCCCCGAAGGTGGCGGCCAACCCCCTACGAGCAGTACTTC; CDR3aa: CASSPRRWRPTPYEQYF
abundance: few; v_gene: TRBV5-1; d_gene: -; len: 15; j_gene: TRBJ1-2; CDR3nt: TGCGCCAGCAGCCCGGAGATCCCGGTCCTCTATGGCTACACCTTC; CDR3aa: CASSPEIPVLYGYTF
abundance: -; v_gene: TRBV3-1; d_gene: TRBD1; len: 14; j_gene: TRBJ1-2; CDR3nt: TGTGCCAGCAGCCAGCGACAGGGGGCGGTCGGCTACACCTTC; CDR3aa: CASSQRQGAVGYTF
abundance: -; v_gene: TRBV3-1; d_gene: -; len: 16; j_gene: TRBJ2-7; CDR3nt: TGTGCCAGCAGCCAAGGGACCGGACGGTTATCCTACGAGCAGTACTTC; CDR3aa: CASSQGTGRLSYEQYF
abundance: few; v_gene: TRBV12-3/TRBV12-4; d_gene: -; len: 19; j_gene: TRBJ2-2; CDR3nt: TGTGCCAGCAGCCTCAACGCGGCAGCGTGGGGATTAAACACCGGGGAGCTGTTTTTT; CDR3aa: CASSLNAAAWGLNTGELFF
abundance: many; v_gene: TRBV3-1; d_gene: TRBD2; len: 16; j_gene: TRBJ2-7; CDR3nt: TGTGCCAGCAGCCAGAGTCCAGGACTAGCGGCCTACGAGCAGTACTTC; CDR3aa: CASSQSPGLAAYEQYF
abundance: few; v_gene: TRBV7-2; d_gene: -; len: 13; j_gene: TRBJ2-7; CDR3nt: TGTGCCAGCAGGATAAGCGGGTACAACGAGCAGTACTTC; CDR3aa: CASRISGYNEQYF
abundance: few; v_gene: TRBV7-6; d_gene: TRBD1; len: 15; j_gene: TRBJ2-3; CDR3nt: TGTGCCAGCAGCCGATGGACAGGGGTCACAGATACGCAGTATTTT; CDR3aa: CASSRWTGVTDTQYF
abundance: -; v_gene: TRBV7-6; d_gene: -; len: 17; j_gene: TRBJ1-3; CDR3nt: TGTGCCAGCAGCCGGGGCCAGGTGACTGTCTCTGGAAACACCATATATTTT; CDR3aa: CASSRGQVTVSGNTIYF
abundance: -; v_gene: TRBV7-3; d_gene: TRBD2; len: 16; j_gene: TRBJ2-5; CDR3nt: TGTGCCAGCAGCCCTGGACTAGCGGGAGACCAAGAGACCCAGTACTTC; CDR3aa: CASSPGLAGDQETQYF
abundance: -; v_gene: TRBV15; d_gene: -; len: 15; j_gene: TRBJ2-3; CDR3nt: TGTGCCACCAGCAGAGTCCCGGGCCGCACAGATACGCAGTATTTT; CDR3aa: CATSRVPGRTDTQYF
abundance: -; v_gene: TRBV20-1; d_gene: -; len: 13; j_gene: TRBJ1-1; CDR3nt: TGCAGTGCTAGTACAGAGTTAAACACTGAAGCTTTCTTT; CDR3aa: CSASTELNTEAFF